These 18 T cell receptor beta chains came from one sample sequenced in a study of blood T cell repertoires in COVID-19. Only in-frame clones appear in the TCRdb table, and some are missing; sequencing was by immunoSEQ multiplex PCR. The sample yields hundreds of thousands of clones, around 79% seen once. Material: peripheral blood. These receptors all come from a woman at least 80 years old with acute or convalescent COVID-19.

The CDR3 is CASSLTGRAYEQYF. CDR3 bases: TGTGCCAGTAGCCTGACAGGGCGGGCCTACGAGCAGTACTTC. The chain couples TRBV25-1 to TRBJ2-7; 7 bases are shared with TRBD1. The ends lost 9 bases at V and 2 bases at J; junction bases unmatched: 10. The length of the CDR3 is 14 residues. The germline CDR1 and CDR2 sequences are MGHDK and SYGVNS.

The gene calls are TRBV6-6 and TRBJ2-3; 8 bases align to TRBD2. From germline, CDR1 is MNHNY and CDR2 SVGAGI (reference sequence). The CDR3 is 15 amino acids. V was clipped by 6 bases and J by 2 bases; unmatched bases: 7. This chain's CDR3 is CASRGAGAYTDTQYF. The DNA of the CDR3 is TGTGCCAGCAGGGGAGCGGGAGCCTACACAGATACGCAGTATTTT.

Only one count was recorded for this clone. J is TRBJ1-1 and V is TRBV18, with 9 bases aligning to TRBD1. J gave up 4 bases and V 4 bases, and 7 bases lay outside the gene matches. Germline V lookup: CDR1 KGHSH, CDR2 LQKENI. This CDR3 is built from 15 residues. The CDR3 sequence: CASSQKGQGGTEAFF. In nucleotides, the CDR3 is TGTGCCAGCTCACAAAAGGGACAGGGAGGCACTGAAGCTTTCTTT.

The chain uses TRBV6-6 and TRBJ2-1; 10 bases match TRBD2. Losses at the gene ends were 6 bases for V and 8 bases for J; bases not matched to a gene: 4. The germline V gene has CDR1 MNHNY and CDR2 SVGAGI (reference sequence). The CDR3 runs 13 residues. In nucleotides, the CDR3 is TGTGCCAGCAGGGCTAGCGGGAGAGATGAGCAGTTCTTC. Translated: CASRASGRDEQFF.

The chain links TRBV4-1 to TRBJ2-4; TRBD1 aligns across 7 bases. Germline assignment: CDR1 MGHRA and CDR2 YSYEKL. CDR3 length equals 15 residues. V lost 0 bases, J lost 7 bases, and 6 bases stayed unmatched. The CDR3 nucleotides are TGCGCCAGCAGCCAAGAGAGGGGGCGTGGGAACATTCAGTACTTC. Protein product: CASSQERGRGNIQYF.

This clone was picked up one time. This sequence joins TRBV5-1 and TRBJ2-5, with TRBD2 matching over 7 bases. Losses at the gene ends were 4 bases for V and 5 bases for J; bases not matched to a gene: 11. Per germline, CDR1 SGHRS and CDR2 YFSETQ. CDR3 size: 15 residues. CDR3 bases: TGCGCCAGCAGCCGCGGGACTAAACCCGGGGAGACCCAGTACTTC. Its translation is CASSRGTKPGETQYF.

In its sample, this clone was seen a few times. This chain joins TRBV19 and TRBJ2-2, with D perhaps TRBD2 (5 bases). The length of the CDR3 is 16 residues. With 5 bases removed from V and 4 bases from J, the gap between germline ends came to 17 bases. The germline gives CDR1 LNHDA, CDR2 SQIVND (reference sequence). The CDR3 DNA reads as TGTGCCAGTAGTCCAGTAGAACTAGGGAGCACCGGGGAGCTGTTTTTT. Translating it yields CASSPVELGSTGELFF.

The genes are TRBV3-1 (or the pseudogene TRBV3-2) and TRBJ1-2; D may be TRBD1 (5 bases). This CDR3 comprises 13 residues. V lost 7 bases and J 7 bases, leaving 16 bases between the germline ends. Germline V gene data show CDR1 as LGHDT and CDR2 as YNNKEL (reference sequence). The CDR3 sequence is CASTASQAAGYTF. The DNA of the CDR3 is TGTGCCAGCACCGCGTCACAGGCGGCTGGCTACACCTTC.

The rearrangement links TRBV6-6 to TRBJ2-5; TRBD2 aligns across 10 bases. This CDR3 contains 16 residues. The J segment lost 1 base and the V segment lost 0 bases, leaving 2 bases of the junction unmatched. Per the germline V gene, CDR1 is MNHNY and CDR2 is SVGAGI (reference sequence). The CDR3, as DNA: TGTGCCAGCAGTTACTCGGGACTAGCGTCCCAAGAGACCCAGTACTTC. This translates into CASSYSGLASQETQYF.

The chain has TRBV13 and TRBJ2-5; a possible D gene is TRBD2 (6 bases). CDR3 length: 16 residues. Germline CDR1 reads PRHDT; CDR2 reads FYEKMQ (reference sequence). With 0 bases removed from V and 2 bases from J, the gap between germline ends came to 13 bases. CDR3 in amino acids: CASSLGFRTIQETQYF. In DNA, the CDR3 is TGTGCCAGCAGCTTAGGATTCAGGACTATACAAGAGACCCAGTACTTC. The complete variable domain, with remaining parts taken from reference TRBV13 and TRBJ2-5, reads AAGVIQSPRHLIKEKRETATLKCYPIPRHDTVYWYQQGPGQDPQFLISFYEKMQSDKGSIPDRFSAQQFSDYHSELNMSSLELGDSALYFCASSLGFRTIQETQYFGPGTRLLVL.

The chain has TRBV29-1 and TRBJ2-1; 11 bases line up with TRBD1. The CDR3 totals 15 residues. CDR1 SQVTM and CDR2 ANQGSEA come from the germline V gene. The ends lost 1 base at V and 8 bases at J; junction bases unmatched: 7. Here the CDR3 reads CSVEGWTGGWDEQFF. The CDR3, as DNA: TGCAGCGTTGAAGGGTGGACAGGGGGCTGGGATGAGCAGTTCTTC.

V and J are TRBV19 and TRBJ2-6; D not certain. CDR3 size: 14 residues. Germline V gene sequence: CDR1 LNHDA, CDR2 SQIVND (reference sequence). V shed 6 bases and J shed 0 bases, with 6 bases lying between them. The CDR3 loop reads CASRLSSGANVLTF. The CDR3 DNA sequence: TGTGCCAGTAGGCTAAGCTCTGGGGCCAACGTCCTGACTTTC.

The chain joins TRBV4-3 to TRBJ2-6, with 7 nucleotides matching TRBD2. The germline V gene has CDR1 LGHNA and CDR2 YSLEER. CDR3 length: 17 amino acids. V shed 0 bases and J 2 bases; nucleotides not matched to a gene: 4. CDR3 loop: CASSQDWGGTGANVLTF. In DNA, the CDR3 is TGCGCCAGCAGCCAAGATTGGGGGGGTACTGGGGCCAACGTCCTGACTTTC.

This chain connects TRBV6-5 to TRBJ2-7; 9 nucleotides line up with TRBD1. The CDR3 sequence is 13 residues long. CDR1 and CDR2 from the germline V gene are MNHEY and SVGAGI. V was pared by 6 bases and J by 5 bases, with 5 bases of the junction left unmatched. The CDR3 spells CASRSGDRDEQYF. The CDR3 bases are TGTGCCAGCAGATCCGGGGACAGGGACGAGCAGTACTTC.

The chain recombines TRBV12-3 or TRBV12-4 with TRBJ2-7, with D tentatively TRBD1 (5 bases). The CDR3 contains 13 residues. Trimming shortened V by 5 bases and J by 4 bases, and 12 bases separated the two germline ends. Here the CDR3 DNA reads TGTGCCAGCAGTAGACAGTCGGAATACGAGCAGTACTTC. It encodes CASSRQSEYEQYF.

The chain is built from TRBV10-3 and TRBJ2-1, with 10 bases fitting TRBD2. Unmatched junction bases numbered 3, after V lost 8 bases and J lost 8 bases. The CDR3 is made up of 12 amino acids. The germline V gene encodes CDR1 ENHRY and CDR2 SYGVKD. CDR3 bases: TGTGCCATCGCGGGACTAGCGTATGAGCAGTTCTTC. Protein product: CAIAGLAYEQFF.

The V call is TRBV6-5, the J call TRBJ1-2; 7 nucleotides agree with TRBD1. The CDR3 is made up of 14 amino acids. Germline lookup yields CDR1 MNHEY and CDR2 SVGAGI. Germline trimming cut 0 bases from V and 4 bases from J; bases unmatched to any gene: 2. CDR3 DNA sequence: TGTGCCAGCAGTTACTCGACAGGGCCCTATGGCTACACCTTC. It specifies CASSYSTGPYGYTF.

This chain links TRBV6-1 with TRBJ1-5; 8 bases are shared with TRBD1. The J segment lost 5 bases and the V segment lost 7 bases, leaving 7 bases of the junction unmatched. This CDR3 has 14 residues. The germline CDR1 and CDR2 sequences are MNHNS and SASEGT. In nucleotides, the CDR3 is TGTGCCAGCACTGCGGACAGGGTGTATCAGCCCCAGCATTTT. This gives the protein CASTADRVYQPQHF.